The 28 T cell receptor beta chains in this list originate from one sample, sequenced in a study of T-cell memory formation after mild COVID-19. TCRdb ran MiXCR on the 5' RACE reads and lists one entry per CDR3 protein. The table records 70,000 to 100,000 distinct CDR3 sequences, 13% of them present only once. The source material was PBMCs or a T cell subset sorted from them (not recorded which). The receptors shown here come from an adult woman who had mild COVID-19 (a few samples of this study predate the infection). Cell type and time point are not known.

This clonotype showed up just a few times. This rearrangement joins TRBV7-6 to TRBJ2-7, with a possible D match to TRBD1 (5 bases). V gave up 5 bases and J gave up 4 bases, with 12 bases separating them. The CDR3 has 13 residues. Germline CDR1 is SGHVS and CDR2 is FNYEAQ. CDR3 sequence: CASSPSPGYEQYF. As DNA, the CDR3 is TGTGCCAGCAGCCCTAGTCCAGGGTACGAGCAGTACTTC. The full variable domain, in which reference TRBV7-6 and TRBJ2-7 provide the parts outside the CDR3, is GAGVSQSPRYKVTKRGQDVALRCDPISGHVSLYWYRQALGQGPEFLTYFNYEAQQDKSGLPNDRFSAERPEGSISTLTIQRTEQRDSAMYRCASSPSPGYEQYFGPGTRLTVT.

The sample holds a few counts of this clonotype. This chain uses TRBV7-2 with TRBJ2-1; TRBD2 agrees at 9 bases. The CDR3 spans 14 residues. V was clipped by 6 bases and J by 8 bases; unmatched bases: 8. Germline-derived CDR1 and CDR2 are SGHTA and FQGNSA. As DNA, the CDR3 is TGTGCCAGCAGTAGTCTAGCGGGAAGGGATGAGCAGTTCTTC. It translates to CASSSLAGRDEQFF.

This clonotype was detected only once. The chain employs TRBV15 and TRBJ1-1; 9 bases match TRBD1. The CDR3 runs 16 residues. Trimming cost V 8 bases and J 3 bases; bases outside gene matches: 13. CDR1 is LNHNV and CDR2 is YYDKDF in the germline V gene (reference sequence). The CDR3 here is CATERGGTGMDTEAFF. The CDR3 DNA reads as TGTGCCACCGAAAGGGGTGGGACAGGGATGGACACTGAAGCTTTCTTT. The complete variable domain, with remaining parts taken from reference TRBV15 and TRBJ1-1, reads DAMVIQNPRYQVTQFGKPVTLSCSQTLNHNVMYWYQQKSSQAPKLLFHYYDKDFNNEADTPDNFQSRRPNTSFCFLDIRSPGLGDTAMYLCATERGGTGMDTEAFFGQGTRLTVV.

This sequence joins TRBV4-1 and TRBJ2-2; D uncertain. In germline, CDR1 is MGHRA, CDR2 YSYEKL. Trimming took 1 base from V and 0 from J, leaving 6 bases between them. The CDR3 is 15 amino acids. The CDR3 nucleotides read TGCGCCAGCAGCCAAGGGTTCCCGAACACCGGGGAGCTGTTTTTT. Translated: CASSQGFPNTGELFF.

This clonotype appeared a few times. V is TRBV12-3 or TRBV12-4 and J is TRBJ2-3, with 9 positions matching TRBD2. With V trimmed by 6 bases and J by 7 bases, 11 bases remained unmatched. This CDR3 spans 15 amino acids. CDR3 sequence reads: CASSPSGGPVHTQYF. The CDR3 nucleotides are TGTGCCAGCAGCCCCAGCGGGGGGCCTGTCCATACGCAGTATTTT.

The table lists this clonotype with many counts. CDR3 bases: TGTGCCAGCACGACTAGCGAGGCAGATACGCAGTATTTT. Its protein product is CASTTSEADTQYF. The V call is TRBV12-3 or TRBV12-4, the J call TRBJ2-3; TRBD2 matches at 8 bases. The CDR3 length is 13 residues. With V trimmed by 7 bases and J by 4 bases, 4 bases remained unmatched.

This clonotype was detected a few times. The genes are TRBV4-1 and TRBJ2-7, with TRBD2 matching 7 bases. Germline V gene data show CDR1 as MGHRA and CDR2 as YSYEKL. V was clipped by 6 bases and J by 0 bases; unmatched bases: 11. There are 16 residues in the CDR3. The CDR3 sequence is CASRLQLGGSSYEQYF. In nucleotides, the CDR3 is TGCGCCAGCAGACTTCAACTCGGCGGGAGCTCCTACGAGCAGTACTTC.

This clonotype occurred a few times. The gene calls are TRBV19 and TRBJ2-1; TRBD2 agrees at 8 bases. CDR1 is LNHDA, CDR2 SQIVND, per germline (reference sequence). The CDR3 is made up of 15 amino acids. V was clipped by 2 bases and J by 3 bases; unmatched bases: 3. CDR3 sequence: CASSILTSVYNEQFF. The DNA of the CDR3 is TGTGCCAGTAGTATACTGACTAGCGTCTACAATGAGCAGTTCTTC.

CDR3 sequence (DNA): TGTGCCAGCAGCCAGGGCCATTACAATGAGCAGTTCTTC. Residues: CASSQGHYNEQFF. J is TRBJ2-1 and V is TRBV14; D remains unclear. The CDR3 sequence is 13 residues long. V lost 3 bases to trimming and J lost 4 bases, with 7 bases between them. CDR1 SGHDN and CDR2 FVKESK come from the germline V gene.

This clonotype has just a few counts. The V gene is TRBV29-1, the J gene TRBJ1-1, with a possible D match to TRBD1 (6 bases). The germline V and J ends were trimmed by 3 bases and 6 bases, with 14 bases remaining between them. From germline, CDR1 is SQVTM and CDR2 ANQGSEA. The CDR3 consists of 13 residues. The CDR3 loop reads CSVDQGQAAEAFF. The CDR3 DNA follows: TGCAGCGTTGACCAGGGGCAGGCCGCTGAAGCTTTCTTT. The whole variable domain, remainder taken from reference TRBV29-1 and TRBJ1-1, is SAVISQKPSRDICQRGTSLTIQCQVDSQVTMMFWYRQQPGQSLTLIATANQGSEATYESGFVIDKFPISRPNLTFSTLTVSNMSPEDSSIYLCSVDQGQAAEAFFGQGTRLTVV.

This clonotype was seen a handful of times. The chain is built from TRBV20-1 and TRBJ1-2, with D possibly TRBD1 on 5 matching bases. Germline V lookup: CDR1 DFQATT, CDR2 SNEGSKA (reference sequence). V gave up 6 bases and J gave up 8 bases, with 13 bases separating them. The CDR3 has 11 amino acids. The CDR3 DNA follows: TGCAGTGCCGTACCTGAGGGGGGCTACACCTTC. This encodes CSAVPEGGYTF.

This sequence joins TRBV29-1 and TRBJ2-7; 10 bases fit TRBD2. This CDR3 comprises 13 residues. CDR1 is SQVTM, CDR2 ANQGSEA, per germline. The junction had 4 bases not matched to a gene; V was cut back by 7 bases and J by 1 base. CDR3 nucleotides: TGCAGCGGACGAGCGGGAGGGTCCTACGAGCAGTACTTC. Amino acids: CSGRAGGSYEQYF.

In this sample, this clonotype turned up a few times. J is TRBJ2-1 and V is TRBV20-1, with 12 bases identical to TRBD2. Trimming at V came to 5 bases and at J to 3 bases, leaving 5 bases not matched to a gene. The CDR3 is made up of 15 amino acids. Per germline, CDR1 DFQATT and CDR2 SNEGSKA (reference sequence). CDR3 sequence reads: CSAHLAGGNYNEQFF. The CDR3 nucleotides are TGCAGTGCTCACCTAGCGGGGGGGAACTACAATGAGCAGTTCTTC.

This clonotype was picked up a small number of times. Written as DNA, the CDR3 is TGTGCCAGCAGCCAAGGTGCTTTACCGAGCGGGAGCTCCTACGAGCAGTACTTC. Residues: CASSQGALPSGSSYEQYF. V and J are TRBV4-2 and TRBJ2-7; 8 bases match TRBD2. This CDR3 has 18 amino acids. Germline CDR1 is LGHNA and CDR2 is YNFKEQ. Germline trimming cut 1 base from V and 0 bases from J; bases unmatched to any gene: 11.

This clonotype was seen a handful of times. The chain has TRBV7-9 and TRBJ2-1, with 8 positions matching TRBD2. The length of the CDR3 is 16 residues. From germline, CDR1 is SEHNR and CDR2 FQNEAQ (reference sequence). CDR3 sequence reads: CAVRGLAGPPYNEQFF. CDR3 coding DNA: TGTGCGGTGAGAGGGCTAGCGGGCCCCCCCTACAATGAGCAGTTCTTC. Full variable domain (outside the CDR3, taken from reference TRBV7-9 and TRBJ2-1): DTGVSQNPRHKITKRGQNVTFRCDPISEHNRLYWYRQTLGQGPEFLTYFQNEAQLEKSRLLSDRFSAERPKGSFSTLEIQRTEQGDSAMYLCAVRGLAGPPYNEQFFGPGTRLTVL.

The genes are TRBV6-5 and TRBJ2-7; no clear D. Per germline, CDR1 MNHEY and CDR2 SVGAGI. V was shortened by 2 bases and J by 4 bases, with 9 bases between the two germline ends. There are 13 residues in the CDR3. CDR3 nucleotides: TGTGCCAGCAGTTACGAAGACGGTTACGAGCAGTACTTC. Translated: CASSYEDGYEQYF.

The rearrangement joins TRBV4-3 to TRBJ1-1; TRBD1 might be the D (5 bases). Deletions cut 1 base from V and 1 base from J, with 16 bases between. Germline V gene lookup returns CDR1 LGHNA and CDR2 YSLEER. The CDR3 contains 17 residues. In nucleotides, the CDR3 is TGCGCCAGCAGCCAAGGCGACAGACCCGGTGAGAACACTGAAGCTTTCTTT. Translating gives CASSQGDRPGENTEAFF.

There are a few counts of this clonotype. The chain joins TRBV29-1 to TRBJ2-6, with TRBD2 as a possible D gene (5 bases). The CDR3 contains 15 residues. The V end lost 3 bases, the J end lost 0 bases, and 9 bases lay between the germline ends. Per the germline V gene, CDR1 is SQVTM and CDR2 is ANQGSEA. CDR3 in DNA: TGCAGCGTTGACGGACTTCTCTCTGGGGCCAACGTCCTGACTTTC. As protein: CSVDGLLSGANVLTF.

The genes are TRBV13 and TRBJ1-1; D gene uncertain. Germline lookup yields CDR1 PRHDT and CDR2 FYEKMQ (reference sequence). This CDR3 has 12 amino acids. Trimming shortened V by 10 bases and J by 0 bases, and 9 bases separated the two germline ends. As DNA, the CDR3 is TGTGCCAATGCGAGGGTGAACACTGAAGCTTTCTTT. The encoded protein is CANARVNTEAFF.

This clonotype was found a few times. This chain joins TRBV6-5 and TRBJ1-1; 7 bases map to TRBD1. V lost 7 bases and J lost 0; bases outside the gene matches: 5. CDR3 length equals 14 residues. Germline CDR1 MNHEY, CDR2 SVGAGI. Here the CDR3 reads CASTSGTVNTEAFF. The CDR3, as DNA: TGTGCCAGCACATCGGGGACAGTGAACACTGAAGCTTTCTTT.

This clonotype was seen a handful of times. CDR3 sequence: CASSQVRRVTGELFF. CDR3 in DNA: TGTGCCAGCAGCCAAGTGCGCAGGGTTACCGGGGAGCTGTTTTTT. The V gene is TRBV3-1, the J gene TRBJ2-2; D may be TRBD1 (5 bases). This CDR3 is built from 15 residues. The germline V gene encodes CDR1 LGHDT and CDR2 YNNKEL (reference sequence). Trimming left V 1 base short and J 5 bases short, with 11 bases between.

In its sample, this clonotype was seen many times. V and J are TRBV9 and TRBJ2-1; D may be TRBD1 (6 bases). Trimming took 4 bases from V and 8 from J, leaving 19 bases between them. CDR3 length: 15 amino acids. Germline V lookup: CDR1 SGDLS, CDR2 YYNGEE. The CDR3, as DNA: TGTGCCAGCAGCCAAGGCGAGTGGTCAGGGGATGAGCAGTTCTTC. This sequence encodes CASSQGEWSGDEQFF. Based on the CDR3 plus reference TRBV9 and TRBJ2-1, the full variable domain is DSGVTQTPKHLITATGQRVTLRCSPRSGDLSVYWYQQSLDQGLQFLIQYYNGEERAKGNILERFSAQQFPDLHSELNLSSLELGDSALYFCASSQGEWSGDEQFFGPGTRLTVL.

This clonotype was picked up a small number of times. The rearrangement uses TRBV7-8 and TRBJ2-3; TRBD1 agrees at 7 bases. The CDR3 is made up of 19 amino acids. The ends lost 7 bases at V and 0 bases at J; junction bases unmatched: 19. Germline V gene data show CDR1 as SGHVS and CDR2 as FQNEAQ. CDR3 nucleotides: TGTGCCAGCACCCCCTCTTATGAGGGGGCGATCGTTAGCACAGATACGCAGTATTTT. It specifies CASTPSYEGAIVSTDTQYF.

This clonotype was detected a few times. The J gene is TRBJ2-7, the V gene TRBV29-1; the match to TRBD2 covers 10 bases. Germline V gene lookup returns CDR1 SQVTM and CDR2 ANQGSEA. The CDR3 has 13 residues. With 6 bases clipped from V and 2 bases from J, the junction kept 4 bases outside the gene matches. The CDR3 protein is CSVLAGETYEQYF. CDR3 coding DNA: TGCAGCGTCCTAGCGGGGGAGACCTACGAGCAGTACTTC.

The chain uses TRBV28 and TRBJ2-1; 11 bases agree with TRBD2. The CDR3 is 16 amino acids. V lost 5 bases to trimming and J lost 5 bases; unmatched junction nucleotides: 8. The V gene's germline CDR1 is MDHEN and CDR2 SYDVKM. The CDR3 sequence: CASSGQGLAVNNEQFF. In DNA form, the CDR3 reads TGTGCCAGCAGTGGACAGGGACTAGCGGTAAACAATGAGCAGTTCTTC.

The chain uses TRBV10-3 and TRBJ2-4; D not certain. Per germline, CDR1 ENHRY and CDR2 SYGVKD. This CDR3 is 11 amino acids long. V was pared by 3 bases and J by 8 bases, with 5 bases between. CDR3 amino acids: CAISDTDIQYF. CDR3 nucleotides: TGTGCCATCAGTGACACTGACATTCAGTACTTC.

The CDR3 bases are TGTGCCAGCAGCTTGGAGGTCGGGGATCTGGAGACCCAGTACTTC. Translating gives CASSLEVGDLETQYF. The chain carries TRBV5-5 and TRBJ2-5, with D perhaps matching TRBD2 (5 bases). With 0 bases removed from V and 5 bases from J, the gap between germline ends came to 14 bases. CDR3 length: 15 residues. CDR1 and CDR2 from the germline V gene are SGHKS and YYEKEE (reference sequence). Drawing the rest from reference TRBV5-5 and TRBJ2-5, the complete variable domain is DAGVTQSPTHLIKTRGQQVTLRCSPISGHKSVSWYQQVLGQGPQFIFQYYEKEERGRGNFPDRFSARQFPNYSSELNVNALLLGDSALYLCASSLEVGDLETQYFGPGTRLLVL.

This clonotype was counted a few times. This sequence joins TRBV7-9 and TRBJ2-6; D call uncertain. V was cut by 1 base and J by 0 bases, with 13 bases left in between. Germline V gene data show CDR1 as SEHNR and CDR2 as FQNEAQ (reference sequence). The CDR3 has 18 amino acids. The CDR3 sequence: CASSLGYRGGSGANVLTF. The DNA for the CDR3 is TGTGCCAGCAGCTTAGGGTATAGAGGCGGCTCTGGGGCCAACGTCCTGACTTTC.